A single sample gave rise to the 26 T cell receptor beta chains below, sequenced in a study of blood T cells in healthy people across ages. Combining a sample-barcoded 5' primer with a J-beta primer mix, a second PCR ran for roughly 7 to 12 cycles. One entry per CDR3 protein, called by TCRdb with MiXCR from the 5' RACE reads. The sample lists around 1,500,000 distinct CDR3 sequences; approximately 30% were seen once. Sequencing was performed on blood. The receptor source for this set is a woman in her 30s in good health.

J is TRBJ2-4 and V is TRBV7-9, with 7 positions matching TRBD1. This CDR3 spans 16 amino acids. Germline CDR1 SEHNR, CDR2 FQNEAQ (reference sequence). The V segment lost 6 bases and the J segment 13 bases; nucleotides outside the gene matches: 21. DNA for the CDR3: TGTGCCAGCAGGGGTTTAGGGGGCGGACCCTACAATGAGCAGTACTTC. It is translated as CASRGLGGGPYNEQYF.

There are a few counts of this clonotype. The genes are TRBV29-1 and TRBJ2-5; 7 nucleotides match TRBD1. The CDR3 has 13 residues. Germline assignment: CDR1 SQVTM and CDR2 ANQGSEA. V gave up 6 bases and J gave up 5 bases; unmatched junction bases: 9. As DNA, the CDR3 is TGCAGCGTGACCGTACAGGGGCCGGAGACCCAGTACTTC. Translation gives CSVTVQGPETQYF.

This sequence joins TRBV20-1 and TRBJ2-3; TRBD2 agrees at 7 bases. After removal of 0 bases from V and 2 bases from J, the junction contained 5 bases not matched to a gene. This CDR3 is built from 15 residues. Germline V CDR1 and CDR2: DFQATT, SNEGSKA (reference sequence). CDR3 sequence: CSARDGLGDTDTQYF. The CDR3, as DNA: TGCAGTGCTAGAGATGGACTAGGGGACACAGATACGCAGTATTTT.

This clonotype was counted ten times or more. This chain links TRBV29-1 with TRBJ1-2; a weak D match, TRBD1 (5 bases). From germline, CDR1 is SQVTM and CDR2 ANQGSEA. The CDR3 has 13 amino acids. The V and J ends lost 4 bases and 3 bases respectively, with 12 bases between them. The CDR3 loop reads CSVASSTDYGYTF. CDR3 bases: TGCAGCGTTGCCTCCTCGACAGACTATGGCTACACCTTC.

This chain's CDR3 is CASSFGRKGYTF. DNA for the CDR3: TGTGCCAGCAGTTTCGGGAGGAAGGGCTACACCTTC. The rearrangement uses TRBV12-3 or TRBV12-4 and TRBJ1-2; D gene ambiguous. The length of the CDR3 is 12 residues. V dropped 3 bases and J dropped 8 bases, with 10 bases sitting between them.

This sequence joins TRBV5-1 and TRBJ2-5; 7 bases fit TRBD2. The trim removed 4 bases at V and 2 bases at J, leaving 8 bases unmatched. The CDR3 contains 15 residues. The germline V gene encodes CDR1 SGHRS and CDR2 YFSETQ. The CDR3 protein is CASSPGLDQQETQYF. The CDR3 coding sequence is TGCGCCAGCAGCCCTGGACTAGATCAACAAGAGACCCAGTACTTC.

CDR3 sequence: CATGDFRYGYTF. The CDR3 nucleotides are TGTGCCACCGGCGATTTCCGGTATGGCTACACCTTC. The rearrangement uses TRBV24-1 and TRBJ1-2, with D unresolved. The CDR3 length is 12 residues. Germline CDR1 reads KGHDR; CDR2 reads SFDVKD. V was shortened by 9 bases and J by 5 bases, with 12 bases between the two germline ends.

In its sample, this clonotype was seen a few times. The V gene is TRBV7-9, the J gene TRBJ1-2; D is perhaps TRBD1 (6 bases). Germline loops: CDR1 SEHNR, CDR2 FQNEAQ (reference sequence). The length of the CDR3 is 14 residues. V was cut by 4 bases and J by 2 bases, with 11 bases left in between. For the CDR3, the DNA is TGTGCCAGCAGCTCCAGTGGACAGAACTATGGCTACACCTTC. Its protein is CASSSSGQNYGYTF.

This clonotype was observed at least ten times. The chain carries TRBV28 and TRBJ2-5; the D is unclear. CDR3 length: 13 amino acids. The germline V and J ends were trimmed by 2 bases and 4 bases, with 8 bases remaining between them. Germline assignment: CDR1 MDHEN and CDR2 SYDVKM. The CDR3 is CASSLMRGETQYF. DNA of the CDR3: TGTGCCAGCAGTTTAATGAGAGGAGAGACCCAGTACTTC. Combining the CDR3 with reference TRBV28 and TRBJ2-5 gives the whole variable domain DVKVTQSSRYLVKRTGEKVFLECVQDMDHENMFWYRQDPGLGLRLIYFSYDVKMKEKGDIPEGYSVSREKKERFSLILESASTNQTSMYLCASSLMRGETQYFGPGTRLLVL.

This clonotype was counted many times. V and J are TRBV28 and TRBJ1-1, with D uncertain. There are 11 residues in the CDR3. Deletions cut 6 bases from V and 1 base from J, with 3 bases between. Germline V gives CDR1 MDHEN, CDR2 SYDVKM. The CDR3 sequence is CASRENTEAFF. The CDR3 nucleotides are TGTGCCAGCAGGGAGAACACTGAAGCTTTCTTT. The full variable domain, in which reference TRBV28 and TRBJ1-1 provide the parts outside the CDR3, is DVKVTQSSRYLVKRTGEKVFLECVQDMDHENMFWYRQDPGLGLRLIYFSYDVKMKEKGDIPEGYSVSREKKERFSLILESASTNQTSMYLCASRENTEAFFGQGTRLTVV.

This clonotype was recorded at least ten times. The chain employs TRBV5-1 and TRBJ2-4; the D is unclear. The CDR3 is made up of 13 amino acids. CDR1 SGHRS and CDR2 YFSETQ come from the germline V gene. The ends were cut back, 0 bases at V and 8 bases at J, with 9 bases in the middle. CDR3 sequence reads: CASSLDGRDIQYF. DNA for the CDR3: TGCGCCAGCAGCTTGGATGGACGGGACATTCAGTACTTC.

This clonotype was detected only once. The chain links TRBV5-1 to TRBJ2-3, with 9 positions matching TRBD1. Germline V gene sequence: CDR1 SGHRS, CDR2 YFSETQ. J gave up 2 bases and V 4 bases, and 8 bases lay outside the gene matches. The CDR3 has 16 amino acids. The DNA of the CDR3 is TGCGCCAGCAGCCCACTACAGGGGGCTCTCACAGATACGCAGTATTTT. Residues: CASSPLQGALTDTQYF.

This clonotype has only a few counts. V and J are TRBV28 and TRBJ2-5; D gene unclear. Germline CDR1 is MDHEN and CDR2 is SYDVKM. V was shortened by 5 bases and J by 2 bases, with 12 bases between the two germline ends. This CDR3 is 14 amino acids long. CDR3 sequence: CASSGRLLQETQYF. CDR3 sequence (DNA): TGTGCCAGCAGTGGAAGACTTTTACAAGAGACCCAGTACTTC.

The gene calls are TRBV5-6 and TRBJ2-5, with TRBD2 as a possible D gene (7 bases). The J call may be mistaken, given a closer DNA end match to TRBJ2-7. The CDR3 is made up of 13 amino acids. CDR1 is SGHDT and CDR2 is YYEEEE in the germline V gene. The CDR3 protein is CASTPGGDYEQYF. In DNA, the CDR3 is TGTGCCAGCACTCCGGGGGGCGACTACGAGCAGTACTTC.

The V call is TRBV29-1, the J call TRBJ2-7; D is perhaps TRBD1 (5 bases). In germline, CDR1 is SQVTM, CDR2 ANQGSEA. The V gene lost 3 bases and the J gene lost 1 base, with 10 bases spanning the gap. This CDR3 region has 13 residues. CDR3 coding DNA: TGCAGCGTTGATAGGCAGGGTTCCTACGAGCAGTACTTC. It translates to CSVDRQGSYEQYF.

As regards this clonotype: An end of the junction does not agree with germline; a read error may underlie this. The chain carries TRBV20-1 and TRBJ2-5; D not certain. The CDR3 is 12 amino acids. Per the germline V gene, CDR1 is DFQATT and CDR2 is SNEGSKA (reference sequence). CDR3 sequence (DNA): TGCAGTGCTCAATACCAAAAAGAGACCCGGTACTTC. Its translation is CSAQYQKETRYF.

This clonotype was observed many times. The V call is TRBV25-1, the J call TRBJ2-5; tentatively, D is TRBD1 or TRBD2 (5 bases each). Germline CDR1 MGHDK, CDR2 SYGVNS. This CDR3 contains 13 residues. Trimming shortened V by 2 bases and J by 5 bases, and 9 bases separated the two germline ends. The CDR3 DNA reads TGTGCCAGCAGTGAACCTTGGGGGGAGACCCAGTACTTC. It translates to CASSEPWGETQYF.

This clonotype came up a few times. The chain carries TRBV21-1 and TRBJ2-5. TRBV21-1 is recorded as a pseudogene. The CDR3 is 22 residues long. The CDR3, as DNA: TGTGCCAGCAGCAAATGGGAAAATGGGTATCGAGTGGTCGAGCGTAGGCAAGAGACCCAGTACTTC. It specifies CASSKWENGYRVVERRQETQYF.

This clonotype was seen more than once but under ten times. V usage is TRBV9 and J usage is TRBJ1-5; D is perhaps TRBD1 (6 bases). CDR3 size: 16 residues. CDR1 is SGDLS and CDR2 is YYNGEE in the germline V gene. V was trimmed by 0 bases and J by 3 bases, leaving 13 bases between them. For the CDR3, the DNA is TGTGCCAGCAGCGTAGTAAGGGACAACGTCAATCAGCCCCAGCATTTT. This codes for CASSVVRDNVNQPQHF.

This clonotype turned up a few times. The chain uses TRBV6-2 or TRBV6-3 and TRBJ1-1; possibly TRBD1 for D (6 bases). V gave up 4 bases and J gave up 11 bases, with 23 bases separating them. The germline V gene encodes CDR1 MNHEY and CDR2 SVGEGT. This CDR3 spans 15 amino acids. The DNA for the CDR3 is TGTGCCAGCAGTTCGCCCTGGGACATGCCAGGTGGGGCTTTCTTT. Amino acids: CASSSPWDMPGGAFF.

Comments on this clonotype: This could be a read error, since a much larger clone is one nucleotide away. The chain combines TRBV5-1 with TRBJ2-3; no clear D. V was cut by 5 bases and J by 1 base, with 11 bases left in between. From germline, CDR1 is SGHRS and CDR2 YFSETQ. The CDR3 covers 14 residues. CDR3 nucleotides: TGCGCCAGCAGGGACGTCATTGGCACAGATACGCAGTATTTT. The encoded protein is CASRDVIGTDTQYF.

This chain's CDR3 is CATTTTDLAPDTQYF. CDR3 nucleotides: TGTGCCACCACGACTACTGATTTAGCTCCAGATACGCAGTATTTT. The V call is TRBV6-5, the J call TRBJ2-3; a possible D gene is TRBD2 (5 bases). Trimming removed 10 bases from V and 4 bases from J, with 21 bases in between. Germline loops: CDR1 MNHEY, CDR2 SVGAGI. The CDR3 spans 15 residues.

Here the CDR3 reads CASSELGRGGYEQYF. CDR3 bases: TGTGCCAGCAGTGAATTGGGCAGGGGCGGGTACGAGCAGTACTTC. The V and J genes are TRBV25-1 and TRBJ2-1, with D maybe TRBD1 (6 bases). The end of the DNA fits TRBJ2-7 better, so the J call may be wrong. In germline, CDR1 is MGHDK, CDR2 SYGVNS. CDR3 size: 15 residues.

This clonotype has a handful of counts. The chain is built from TRBV20-1 and TRBJ2-7, with TRBD1 as a possible D gene (5 bases). Per germline, CDR1 DFQATT and CDR2 SNEGSKA (reference sequence). Trimming took off 3 bases at V and 6 bases at J, with 15 bases between the two ends. The CDR3 length is 13 residues. CDR3 sequence: CSASPSARGEQYF. CDR3 bases: TGCAGTGCTAGTCCCTCAGCAAGGGGCGAGCAGTACTTC.

V gene TRBV5-1 combines with J gene TRBJ2-1; D unclear. Germline assignment: CDR1 SGHRS and CDR2 YFSETQ. CDR3 size: 15 residues. The V and J ends lost 1 base and 2 bases respectively, with 10 bases between them. The CDR3: CASSLFPGAYNEQFF. CDR3 nucleotide sequence: TGCGCCAGCAGCTTGTTTCCGGGCGCCTACAATGAGCAGTTCTTC. Supplemented by reference TRBV5-1 and TRBJ2-1, the full variable domain reads KAGVTQTPRYLIKTRGQQVTLSCSPISGHRSVSWYQQTPGQGLQFLFEYFSETQRNKGNFPGRFSGRQFSNSRSEMNVSTLELGDSALYLCASSLFPGAYNEQFFGPGTRLTVL.

This chain links TRBV5-1 with TRBJ1-1, with 9 bases that match TRBD1. The CDR3 spans 16 residues. Germline trimming cut 6 bases from V and 2 bases from J; bases unmatched to any gene: 11. Germline assignment: CDR1 SGHRS and CDR2 YFSETQ. The CDR3 protein is CASKILGTGLNTEAFF. The CDR3 DNA is TGCGCCAGCAAAATCTTGGGGACAGGGCTCAACACTGAAGCTTTCTTT. Supplemented by reference TRBV5-1 and TRBJ1-1, the full variable domain reads KAGVTQTPRYLIKTRGQQVTLSCSPISGHRSVSWYQQTPGQGLQFLFEYFSETQRNKGNFPGRFSGRQFSNSRSEMNVSTLELGDSALYLCASKILGTGLNTEAFFGQGTRLTVV.